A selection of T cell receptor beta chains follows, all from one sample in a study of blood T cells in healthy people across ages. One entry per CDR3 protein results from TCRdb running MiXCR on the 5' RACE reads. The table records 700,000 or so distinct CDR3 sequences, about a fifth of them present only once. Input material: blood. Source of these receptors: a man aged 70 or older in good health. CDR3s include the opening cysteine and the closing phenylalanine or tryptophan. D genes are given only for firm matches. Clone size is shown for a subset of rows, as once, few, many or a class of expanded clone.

CASSLFGGRTSTDTQYF,TGTGCCAGCAGCTTATTCGGGGGGCGAACTAGCACAGATACGCAGTATTTT,.,TRBV7-7,TRBJ2-3,.
CSARAGQDSYEQYF,TGCAGTGCTAGAGCAGGACAGGACTCCTACGAGCAGTACTTC,TRBD1,TRBV20-1,TRBJ2-7,.
CASSQEGGDGNTIYF,TGTGCCAGCAGCCAAGAGGGCGGAGACGGAAACACCATATATTTT,.,TRBV14,TRBJ1-3,.
CSASGLAGYNEQFF,TGCAGTGCAAGTGGACTAGCGGGCTACAATGAGCAGTTCTTC,TRBD2,TRBV20-1,TRBJ2-1,.
CASSVGAGRSYNEQFF,TGTGCCAGCAGCGTAGGAGCGGGACGTTCCTACAATGAGCAGTTCTTC,TRBD2,TRBV9,TRBJ2-1,.
CASTNPLGGGKNEQFF,TGTGCCAGCACCAACCCCTTAGGGGGGGGGAAAAATGAGCAGTTCTTC,.,TRBV6-1,TRBJ2-1,few
CASSLSAGRGTDTQYF,TGTGCCAGCAGCTTGAGTGCGGGGAGGGGCACAGATACGCAGTATTTT,TRBD2,TRBV5-4,TRBJ2-3,.
CASSEGVAVYNEQFF,TGTGCCAGCAGTGAGGGGGTGGCTGTTTACAATGAGCAGTTCTTC,.,TRBV25-1,TRBJ2-1,.
CASSPPGGMETQYF,TGTGCCAGCAGCCCCCCAGGGGGCATGGAGACCCAGTACTTC,TRBD1,TRBV9,TRBJ2-5,few
CASSVAGGANYGYTF,TGTGCCAGCAGCGTAGCTGGGGGGGCTAACTATGGCTACACCTTC,.,TRBV9,TRBJ1-2,.
CASSFGDRRGTDTQYF,TGTGCCAGCAGTTTCGGGGACAGACGGGGCACAGATACGCAGTATTTT,TRBD1,TRBV12-3/TRBV12-4,TRBJ2-3,.
CATSSGGRHGETQYF,TGTGCCACCAGTAGTGGAGGGAGACACGGAGAGACCCAGTACTTC,.,TRBV24-1,TRBJ2-5,.
CASSHQLAGGSNEQFF,TGTGCCAGCAGCCATCAACTAGCGGGGGGTTCGAATGAGCAGTTCTTC,TRBD2,TRBV3-1,TRBJ2-1,.
CASSSRTSGSTGYRTDTQYF,TGTGCCAGCAGCTCCAGGACTAGCGGGAGTACCGGCTATCGCACAGATACGCAGTATTTT,TRBD2,TRBV11-3,TRBJ2-3,few
CASSHSGGVNTEAFF,TGTGCCAGCAGCCACTCAGGGGGTGTGAACACTGAAGCTTTCTTT,TRBD1,TRBV3-1,TRBJ1-1,.
CASSSGGRVTDTQYF,TGTGCCAGCAGCTCGGGCGGGAGGGTCACAGATACGCAGTATTTT,TRBD2,TRBV7-7,TRBJ2-3,.
CTSSVRGGDPQETQYF,TGTACCAGCAGCGTGAGGGGCGGAGACCCACAAGAGACCCAGTACTTC,.,TRBV7-9,TRBJ2-5,once
CSARGSRVDEQFF,TGCAGTGCTAGAGGCTCTAGGGTTGATGAGCAGTTCTTC,.,TRBV20-1,TRBJ2-1,few